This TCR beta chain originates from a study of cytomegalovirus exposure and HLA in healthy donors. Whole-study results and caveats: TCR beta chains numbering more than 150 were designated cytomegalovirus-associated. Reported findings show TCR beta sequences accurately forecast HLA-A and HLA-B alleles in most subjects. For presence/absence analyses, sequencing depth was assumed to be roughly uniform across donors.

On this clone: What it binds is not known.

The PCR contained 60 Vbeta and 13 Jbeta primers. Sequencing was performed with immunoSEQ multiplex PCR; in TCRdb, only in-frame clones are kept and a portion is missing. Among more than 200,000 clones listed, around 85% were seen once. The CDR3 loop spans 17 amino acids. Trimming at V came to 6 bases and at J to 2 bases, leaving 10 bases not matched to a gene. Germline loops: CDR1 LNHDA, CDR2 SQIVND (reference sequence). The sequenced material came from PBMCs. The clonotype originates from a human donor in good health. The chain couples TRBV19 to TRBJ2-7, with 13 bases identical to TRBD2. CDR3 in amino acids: CASRLIGTSGAPYEQYF. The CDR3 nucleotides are TGTGCCAGTAGACTCATCGGGACTAGCGGGGCCCCCTACGAGCAGTACTTC.